This TCR beta chain originates from a study of T cell responses to AZD1222 COVID-19 vaccine. Notes on the study in general: Just a handful of people given AZD1222 tested seropositive at baseline. Spike-specific TCR breadth and depth went up after people got two AZD1222 doses. Close to half of spike-specific TCRs reportedly recognize unmutated variant regions. Donor demographics were predominantly white British with a female majority; clonal diversity may be underestimated.

This CDR3 has 15 residues. Germline CDR1 SGHRS, CDR2 YFSETQ. V shed 0 bases, J shed 3 bases, and the junction held 0 bases outside the gene matches. To note about this clone: Antigen: not known.

Repertoires were generated with immunoSEQ multiplex PCR, while TCRdb's copy carries only in-frame clones and drops some. The sample consists of 90,000 to 120,000 clones, 86% of them appearing once. The sequence derives from an adult who received the MenACWY meningococcal vaccine as a control. The chain uses TRBV5-1 and TRBJ2-5, with 12 nucleotides matching TRBD2. The input for sequencing was peripheral blood, taken 28 days after the second dose of the MenACWY control vaccine. The CDR3 region has the DNA TGCGCCAGCAGCTTGGGACTAGCGGGGGAAGAGACCCAGTACTTC. It specifies CASSLGLAGEETQYF.